The entry below gives a single T cell receptor (beta chain) sequence along with its context. What it binds is not known. The data originate from a study of T cell responses to AZD1222 COVID-19 vaccine. Study-level points and caveats: Most donors were white British and more were female, and clonal diversity was possibly underestimated. Mapped onto spike, vaccine-associated CD4 TCRs spanned it and were dominant at 160-218 and 743-854. No day 14 peak samples; only post-peak repertoires were characterized.

The assay was immunoSEQ multiplex PCR, and TCRdb's table has in-frame clones only and misses some. The profile shows more than 140,000 clones, more than 70% of them singletons. The germline CDR1 and CDR2 sequences are LGHNA and YNFKEQ. The CDR3 spans 15 residues. V dropped 2 bases and J dropped 5 bases, with 15 bases sitting between them. The material was peripheral blood, obtained on day 0 of AZD1222 vaccination. The receptor's source is an adult in good health. V and J are TRBV4-2 and TRBJ2-5; perhaps TRBD2 as D (6 bases). Here the CDR3 DNA reads TGTGCCAGCAGCCAATCGTGGGGGGAGTCGGAGACCCAGTACTTC. It translates to CASSQSWGESETQYF.